Presented here are 20 T cell receptor beta chains from one specimen sequenced in a study of blood T cell repertoires in COVID-19. TCRdb's table, derived via immunoSEQ multiplex PCR, lists solely in-frame clones and lacks some. The table has 200,000 to 250,000 clones, about 80% seen once; the top ten hold around 7.2%. Sequenced material: peripheral blood. The receptors shown here come from a woman aged 50 to 60 with acute or convalescent COVID-19.

J is TRBJ1-2 and V is TRBV28; D not resolved. The germline V gene has CDR1 MDHEN and CDR2 SYDVKM. The CDR3 totals 13 residues. Trimming removed 7 bases at V and 5 bases at J, with 14 bases between. The CDR3 reads CASISSREYGYTF. CDR3 coding DNA: TGTGCCAGCATTTCTAGTCGAGAGTATGGCTACACCTTC.

This clone showed up just a few times. The rearrangement joins TRBV5-1 to TRBJ1-6, with D hard to call. The V gene lost 3 bases and the J gene lost 7 bases, with 11 bases spanning the gap. There are 14 residues in the CDR3. Per germline, CDR1 SGHRS and CDR2 YFSETQ. The CDR3 region is CASSSITGNSPLHF. The DNA for the CDR3 is TGCGCCAGCAGCTCGATTACGGGGAATTCACCCCTCCACTTT.

The gene calls are TRBV19 and TRBJ1-5, with D unresolved. CDR3 length: 15 amino acids. Per the germline V gene, CDR1 is LNHDA and CDR2 is SQIVND (reference sequence). The V end lost 9 bases, the J end lost 3 bases, and 18 bases lay between the germline ends. The chain's CDR3 is CASIPPPGYNQPQHF. In nucleotides, the CDR3 is TGTGCCAGCATTCCCCCCCCGGGATACAATCAGCCCCAGCATTTT.

V gene TRBV15 combines with J gene TRBJ1-1, with 7 bases aligning to TRBD1. CDR1 is LNHNV and CDR2 is YYDKDF in the germline V gene (reference sequence). V lost 1 base and J lost 5; bases outside the gene matches: 7. This CDR3 comprises 15 residues. CDR3 region: CATSRGDQQGTEAFF. The CDR3 DNA reads TGTGCCACCAGCAGAGGGGACCAACAGGGGACTGAAGCTTTCTTT.

This chain connects TRBV30 to TRBJ2-1; D is ambiguous. Deletions cut 3 bases from V and 1 base from J, with 10 bases between. Germline V CDR1 and CDR2: GTSNPN, SVGIG (reference sequence). The CDR3 sequence is 14 residues long. The CDR3, as DNA: TGTGCCTGGAGAAAGCGAACTTCCTACAATGAGCAGTTCTTC. Protein: CAWRKRTSYNEQFF.

The chain links TRBV4-3 to TRBJ1-1, with 8 bases fitting TRBD1. Germline CDR1 is LGHNA and CDR2 is YSLEER. With 3 bases clipped from V and 3 bases from J, the junction kept 6 bases outside the gene matches. The CDR3 contains 15 residues. CDR3 amino acids: CASSHVDRGDTEAFF. CDR3 sequence (DNA): TGCGCCAGCAGCCATGTAGACAGGGGAGACACTGAAGCTTTCTTT.

The V call is TRBV28, the J call TRBJ2-1; 8 bases line up with TRBD1. The germline V gene has CDR1 MDHEN and CDR2 SYDVKM. After removal of 6 bases from V and 3 bases from J, the junction contained 7 bases not matched to a gene. CDR3 length: 15 residues. The CDR3 here is CASSKTGVGYNEQFF. The DNA for the CDR3 is TGTGCCAGCAGCAAGACAGGGGTTGGCTACAATGAGCAGTTCTTC. Complete variable domain (other parts from reference TRBV28 and TRBJ2-1): DVKVTQSSRYLVKRTGEKVFLECVQDMDHENMFWYRQDPGLGLRLIYFSYDVKMKEKGDIPEGYSVSREKKERFSLILESASTNQTSMYLCASSKTGVGYNEQFFGPGTRLTVL.

V and J are TRBV27 and TRBJ1-2; 9 nucleotides align to TRBD1. This CDR3 is 17 amino acids long. Unmatched junction bases numbered 14, after V lost 5 bases and J lost 4 bases. Germline CDR1 and CDR2: MNHEY and SMNVEV (reference sequence). The CDR3 loop reads CASSPRDRAGPGYGYTF. Here the CDR3 DNA reads TGTGCCAGCAGTCCAAGGGACAGGGCGGGTCCTGGCTATGGCTACACCTTC.

This clone came up once. The V gene is TRBV3-1 (or the pseudogene TRBV3-2), the J gene TRBJ2-5, with 10 bases aligning to TRBD2. The CDR3 is made up of 15 amino acids. V dropped 5 bases and J dropped 3; count of bases not matched to a gene: 6. CDR1 is LGHDT, CDR2 YNNKEL, per germline (reference sequence). CDR3 nucleotide sequence: TGTGCCAGCAGCTTCAATAGCGGGGGGAAAGAGACCCAGTACTTC. As protein: CASSFNSGGKETQYF.

V gene TRBV6-5 combines with J gene TRBJ2-3, with 8 bases lining up with TRBD1. Per germline, CDR1 MNHEY and CDR2 SVGAGI. This CDR3 has 15 amino acids. V was pared by 4 bases and J by 6 bases, with 9 bases of the junction left unmatched. The chain's CDR3 is CASSFDRGTLDTQYF. Here the CDR3 DNA reads TGTGCCAGCAGTTTCGACAGGGGCACCCTTGATACGCAGTATTTT.

CDR3 nucleotide sequence: TGTGCCAGCAGATTAGGACAGATGAACACTGAAGCTTTCTTT. This gives the protein CASRLGQMNTEAFF. The chain uses TRBV5-4 and TRBJ1-1; D perhaps matches TRBD1 (6 bases). Per germline, CDR1 SGHNT and CDR2 YYREEE (reference sequence). This CDR3 spans 14 amino acids. V was shortened by 5 bases and J by 0 bases, with 11 bases between the two germline ends.

The chain combines TRBV21-1 with TRBJ1-4; the table's D call of TRBD1 was not tested on the DNA. TRBV21-1 corresponds to a pseudogene. There are 14 residues in the CDR3. The CDR3 reads CASPRGRPNEKLFF. CDR3 nucleotides: TGTGCCAGCCCCAGGGGGCGACCTAATGAAAAACTGTTTTTT.

The gene calls are TRBV5-1 and TRBJ2-2; a possible D gene is TRBD1 (5 bases). This CDR3 contains 16 residues. With 4 bases removed from V and 3 bases from J, the gap between germline ends came to 16 bases. Germline values: CDR1 SGHRS, CDR2 YFSETQ. CDR3: CASSLTGFLYTGELFF. In DNA form, the CDR3 reads TGCGCCAGCAGCCTAACAGGCTTTTTATACACCGGGGAGCTGTTTTTT.

This clone was observed a few times. The genes are TRBV5-6 and TRBJ1-2; perhaps TRBD1 as D (5 bases). Trimming removed 2 bases at V and 6 bases at J, with 11 bases between. CDR1 is SGHDT, CDR2 YYEEEE, per germline. This CDR3 has 13 residues. In nucleotides, the CDR3 is TGTGCCAGCAGCTTCCCAGGGACTAATGGCTACACCTTC. It translates to CASSFPGTNGYTF. Variable domain in full (rest from reference TRBV5-6 and TRBJ1-2): DAGVTQSPTHLIKTRGQQVTLRCSPKSGHDTVSWYQQALGQGPQFIFQYYEEEERQRGNFPDRFSGHQFPNYSSELNVNALLLGDSALYLCASSFPGTNGYTFGSGTRLTVV.

Many counts were recorded for this clone. The chain combines TRBV5-1 with TRBJ2-3, with 7 bases identical to TRBD2. This CDR3 has 14 amino acids. The ends lost 7 bases at V and 5 bases at J; junction bases unmatched: 10. Germline-derived CDR1 and CDR2 are SGHRS and YFSETQ. The CDR3 sequence: CASVDASGGDTQYF. The CDR3 coding sequence is TGCGCCAGCGTTGACGCTAGCGGAGGAGATACGCAGTATTTT.

This clone was seen only once. An end of the junction does not agree with germline; a read error may underlie this. This rearrangement joins TRBV6-1 to TRBJ1-1, with D maybe TRBD1 (5 bases). CDR1 and CDR2 (germline): MNHNS, SASEGT. This CDR3 has 14 residues. CDR3: CASSEVSGYGEAFF. CDR3 coding DNA: TGTGCCAGCAGCGAAGTATCAGGGTATGGTGAAGCTTTCTTT.

The V and J genes are TRBV13 and TRBJ2-7; D is unresolved. V was shortened by 2 bases and J by 4 bases, with 3 bases between the two germline ends. This CDR3 is built from 11 residues. Looked up from germline, CDR1 is PRHDT and CDR2 is FYEKMQ (reference sequence). CDR3 protein: CASSLQYEQYF. The CDR3 DNA sequence: TGTGCCAGCAGCTTACAATACGAGCAGTACTTC.

There are a few counts of this clone. The J gene is TRBJ2-7, the V gene TRBV10-2; 7 bases line up with TRBD1. The ends lost 7 bases at V and 1 base at J; junction bases unmatched: 4. Per the germline V gene, CDR1 is WSHSY and CDR2 is SAAADI. This CDR3 is 13 amino acids long. The CDR3 here is CASKRQGSYEQYF. CDR3 DNA sequence: TGCGCCAGCAAAAGACAGGGATCCTACGAGCAGTACTTC.

The rearrangement joins TRBV3-1 (or the pseudogene TRBV3-2) to TRBJ2-7; the match to TRBD1 covers 10 bases. Germline V gene data show CDR1 as LGHDT and CDR2 as YNNKEL (reference sequence). The V and J ends lost 4 bases and 9 bases, in that order; junction bases with no gene match: 9. This CDR3 comprises 14 residues. CDR3 amino acids: CASSLGTGEFGQYF. CDR3 coding DNA: TGTGCCAGCAGCCTCGGGACAGGGGAATTTGGGCAGTACTTC.

The genes are TRBV10-3 and TRBJ1-2; D is possibly TRBD1 (5 bases). Germline CDR1 reads ENHRY; CDR2 reads SYGVKD. This CDR3 spans 13 amino acids. Trimming stripped 6 bases from V and 7 bases from J, with 15 bases between. CDR3 sequence: CAIRGVQGGGYTF. The CDR3 DNA reads TGTGCCATCAGGGGGGTCCAGGGAGGTGGCTACACCTTC.